Listed below are T cell receptor beta chains from one sample, sequenced in a study of siplizumab effects on memory and regulatory T cells. Method: immunoSEQ multiplex PCR; TCRdb's copy keeps in-frame clones and lacks some. The sample records about 100,000 clones, around 90% being singletons. The sample was Tregs sorted from blood. Receptors originate from a human donor in good health. The CDR3 runs from the conserved cysteine through the conserved F or W. D genes are given only for firm matches. Expanded clones are given a class, and other clones once, few, many or no size at all.

j_call,clone_size,cdr3_length,v_call,d_call,cdr3_nt,cdr3_aa
TRBJ2-2,NA,13,TRBV19,TRBD1,TGTGCCAGTACCGGACAGGGGGCCGGGGAGCTGTTTTTT,CASTGQGAGELFF
TRBJ2-4,NA,13,TRBV19,NA,TGTGCCAGTAGTAGAACGGCCAAAAACATTCAGTACTTC,CASSRTAKNIQYF
TRBJ2-5,NA,18,TRBV7-7,NA,TGTGCTAGCAGCTTAGGACGGATAAGTGGGTTCAGTCGGGAGACCCAGTACTTC,CASSLGRISGFSRETQYF
TRBJ2-4,NA,15,TRBV19,TRBD1,TGTGCCAGTAGTAGAGACAGGGCCGCCGAAAACATTCAGTACTTC,CASSRDRAAENIQYF
TRBJ1-2,NA,11,TRBV10-3,NA,TGTGCCATCAGTGAGTCGGATGGCTACACCTTC,CAISESDGYTF
TRBJ2-7,NA,14,TRBV5-1,NA,TGCGCCAGCAGCTTGGACGCCGAATCCTACGAGCAGTACTTC,CASSLDAESYEQYF
TRBJ1-2,NA,15,TRBV10-3,TRBD1,TGTGCCATCAGTGAGTCAGCTCAGCAGGGGGACTTCTACACCTTC,CAISESAQQGDFYTF
TRBJ1-3,NA,14,TRBV29-1,TRBD1,TGCAGCGTTAGGGGACAGGGTAATGGAAACACCATATATTTT,CSVRGQGNGNTIYF
TRBJ2-5,NA,14,TRBV9,TRBD2,TGTGCCAGCAGCGCGGGACTAGCGGGAGAGACCCAGTACTTC,CASSAGLAGETQYF
TRBJ2-7,NA,12,TRBV30,NA,TGTGCCTGGTCCCCGGGACACCTGGAGCAGTACTTC,CAWSPGHLEQYF
TRBJ2-7,NA,15,TRBV5-4,NA,TGTGCCAGCAGCCGCCGGGCCTCATTGGGGTACGAGCAGTACTTC,CASSRRASLGYEQYF
TRBJ2-1,NA,16,TRBV18,TRBD2,TGTGCCAGCTCACCAAACTCGAGCGGGAGGCGCAATGAGCAGTTCTTC,CASSPNSSGRRNEQFF
TRBJ1-1,NA,12,TRBV19,NA,TGTGCCAGTAGTATCCCGTACACTGAAGCTTTCTTT,CASSIPYTEAFF
TRBJ2-1,once,13,TRBV4-1,NA,TGCGCCAGCAGCCAAGAGCGGCCAGCTCGGCAGTTCTTC,CASSQERPARQFF
TRBJ2-7,NA,17,TRBV7-8,TRBD1,TGTGCCAGCAGCAAGGACAGGTTCATGGGGTCGTCCTACGAGCAGTACTTC,CASSKDRFMGSSYEQYF
TRBJ2-3,NA,13,TRBV5-1,NA,TGCGCCAGCAGCCACGTTAGCACAGATACGCAGTATTTT,CASSHVSTDTQYF
TRBJ2-7,NA,13,TRBV21-1,NA,TGTGCCAGCCTTCTTTTTTTGCTCCACGAGCAGTACTTC,CASLLFLLHEQYF
TRBJ1-1,NA,10,TRBV7-9,NA,TGTGCCAGCCGGGGAACTGAAGCTTTCTTT,CASRGTEAFF
TRBJ2-2,NA,15,TRBV28,TRBD2,TGTGCCAGCAATATAGCGGGAGGGGGAACCGGGGAGCTGTTTTTT,CASNIAGGGTGELFF
TRBJ2-5,NA,14,TRBV30,NA,TGTGCCTGGACTGCGGACTTTCCCGTAGGGACCCAGTACTTC,CAWTADFPVGTQYF
TRBJ1-2,NA,16,TRBV6-4,NA,TGTGCCAGCAGTGACTCGAAGGGCAGGGGTCGTTATGGCTACACCTTC,CASSDSKGRGRYGYTF
TRBJ2-7,NA,13,TRBV19,NA,TGTGCCAGTAGATACAGAAATTCCTACGAGCAGTACTTC,CASRYRNSYEQYF
TRBJ1-5,few,15,TRBV4-2,NA,TGTGCCAGCAGCCAATCACAGGGAGATCATCAGCCCCAGCATTTT,CASSQSQGDHQPQHF
TRBJ2-7,NA,14,TRBV7-2,NA,TGTGCCAGCAGCTCGTCCCCCTGGGGCCACGAGCAGTACTTC,CASSSSPWGHEQYF
TRBJ1-1,NA,11,TRBV20-1,NA,TGCAGTGCCGGGGAGGGCACTGAAGCTTTCTTT,CSAGEGTEAFF
TRBJ2-5,NA,16,TRBV5-6,TRBD2,TGTGCCAGCAGCCTTGCGGGGGGAGATTACCAAGAGACCCAGTACTTC,CASSLAGGDYQETQYF
TRBJ2-1,NA,13,TRBV29-1,NA,TGCAGCGTTAATGGGCGGACCTACAATGAGCAGTTCTTC,CSVNGRTYNEQFF
TRBJ2-2,NA,17,TRBV4-1,NA,TGCGCCAGCAGCCAAGATTTTGGGTTGAGGCGAACCGGGGAGCTGTTTTTT,CASSQDFGLRRTGELFF
TRBJ2-1,once,15,TRBV5-3,TRBD2,TGTGCCAGAAACCCGGGACTAGCGGGAGTGGATGAGCAGTTCTTC,CARNPGLAGVDEQFF
TRBJ1-5,NA,15,TRBV6-5,NA,TGTGCCAGCAGGATCACTTTCCCTAGCAATCAGCCCCAGCATTTT,CASRITFPSNQPQHF
TRBJ2-1,NA,15,TRBV5-1,TRBD2,TGCGCCAGCAGCGGGACTAGTTTGGCCTACAATGAGCAGTTCTTC,CASSGTSLAYNEQFF
TRBJ2-6,NA,15,TRBV5-1,NA,TGCGCCAGCAGCTTGGTTGGGGCTGGGGCCAACGTCCTGACTTTC,CASSLVGAGANVLTF
TRBJ2-7,NA,15,TRBV25-1,TRBD2,TGTGCCAGCGTGCCCCCTCGGGGGGTAGAGAACGAGCAGTACTTC,CASVPPRGVENEQYF
TRBJ2-7,once,12,TRBV28,NA,TGTGCCAGTAACGGGGACCCCTACGAGCAGTACTTC,CASNGDPYEQYF
TRBJ1-1,NA,15,TRBV7-9,TRBD1,TGTGCCAGCAGCTTCCCCCGGGACAGGACTACTGAAGCTTTCTTT,CASSFPRDRTTEAFF
TRBJ2-5,NA,16,TRBV5-1,TRBD2,TGCGCCAGCAGCCCGGGACTAGCGGGAGTCCGGGAGACCCAGTACTTC,CASSPGLAGVRETQYF
TRBJ2-7,NA,13,TRBV5-4,NA,TGTGCCAGCAGTTGGGAACGAGGTACCGAGCAGTACTTC,CASSWERGTEQYF
TRBJ2-5,NA,12,TRBV4-1,NA,TGCGCCAGCAGCCAAGACATGGAGACCCAGTACTTC,CASSQDMETQYF
TRBJ2-3,NA,15,TRBV2,TRBD2,TGTGCCAGCAGTGAGTGGGACTACCGCACAGATACGCAGTATTTT,CASSEWDYRTDTQYF
TRBJ2-7,NA,11,TRBV10-2,NA,TGCGCCAGCAAGGGACGCAGAGAGCAGTACTTC,CASKGRREQYF
TRBJ2-1,NA,16,TRBV28,TRBD1,TGTGCCAGCAGCCAAACAGGGGGCGGCTCCTACAATGAGCAGTTCTTC,CASSQTGGGSYNEQFF
TRBJ1-1,NA,15,TRBV19,NA,TGTGCCAGTAGCACCAACGAGGGATTTATCATCGAAGCTTTCTTT,CASSTNEGFIIEAFF
TRBJ2-5,NA,15,TRBV5-1,NA,TGCGCCAGCAGTCCCGGGACGTTATCGAAAGAGACCCAGTACTTC,CASSPGTLSKETQYF
TRBJ2-1,NA,16,TRBV27,NA,TGTGCCAGCAGTGGCGCACGGGGAGCAACCTACAATGAGCAGTTCTTC,CASSGARGATYNEQFF
TRBJ2-5,NA,13,TRBV9,NA,TGTGCCAGCAGCGTAAGTGGGATAGAGACCCAGTACTTC,CASSVSGIETQYF
TRBJ1-2,few,14,TRBV7-8,NA,TGTGCCAGCAGCCCCCGACTACTAAACTATGGCTACACCTTC,CASSPRLLNYGYTF
TRBJ2-5,NA,15,TRBV7-8,TRBD2,TGTGCCAGCAGCTTAACTAGCGGGAACGGGGAGACCCAGTACTTC,CASSLTSGNGETQYF
TRBJ1-2,NA,12,TRBV28,NA,TGTGCCAGCAGTTTAACAGGGTCCGGCTACACCTTC,CASSLTGSGYTF
TRBJ1-1,few,17,TRBV4-2,NA,TGTGCCAGCAGCCAAGGCAGGGGAGGGGGGGTGAACACTGAAGCTTTCTTT,CASSQGRGGGVNTEAFF
TRBJ2-1,NA,16,TRBV9,NA,TGTGCCAGCAGCGTAGGGCCGGGTCTCTCCTACAATGAGCAGTTCTTC,CASSVGPGLSYNEQFF
TRBJ1-2,few,12,TRBV7-6,NA,TGTGCCAGCAGCTTAGCGGGGCATGGCTACACCTTC,CASSLAGHGYTF
TRBJ2-1,once,15,TRBV2,TRBD2,TGTGCCAGCAGTGTTGGTAGCGGGAGATTGGATGAGCAGTTCTTC,CASSVGSGRLDEQFF
TRBJ1-1,NA,12,TRBV5-1,TRBD1,TGCGCCAGCAGCAGAGGGACAGGGTTCACCTTCTTT,CASSRGTGFTFF
TRBJ2-7,NA,12,TRBV28,NA,TGTGCCAGCAGCTTCTGGGACTACGAGCAGTACTTC,CASSFWDYEQYF
TRBJ2-7,NA,18,TRBV15,NA,TGTGCCACCAGCAGAGATCGGGCAGGGGGGCCCAGCTCCTACGAGCAGTACTTC,CATSRDRAGGPSSYEQYF
TRBJ1-2,NA,11,TRBV28,NA,TGTGCCAGCAGTAAAAACTATGGCTACACCTTC,CASSKNYGYTF
TRBJ1-2,NA,16,TRBV14,TRBD1,TGTGCCAGCAGCCCCCAGGGGGCAGGGGGCGACTATGGCTACACCTTC,CASSPQGAGGDYGYTF
TRBJ2-7,NA,11,TRBV10-3,NA,TGTGCCATCAGCTCCGGGACCGAGCAGTACTTC,CAISSGTEQYF
TRBJ1-4,NA,14,TRBV15,TRBD1,TGTGCCACCAGCAGGGACAGGGGGAATGAAAAACTGTTTTTT,CATSRDRGNEKLFF
TRBJ2-3,NA,13,TRBV5-6,NA,TGTGCCAGCCTAACAGGTCACACAGATACGCAGTATTTT,CASLTGHTDTQYF